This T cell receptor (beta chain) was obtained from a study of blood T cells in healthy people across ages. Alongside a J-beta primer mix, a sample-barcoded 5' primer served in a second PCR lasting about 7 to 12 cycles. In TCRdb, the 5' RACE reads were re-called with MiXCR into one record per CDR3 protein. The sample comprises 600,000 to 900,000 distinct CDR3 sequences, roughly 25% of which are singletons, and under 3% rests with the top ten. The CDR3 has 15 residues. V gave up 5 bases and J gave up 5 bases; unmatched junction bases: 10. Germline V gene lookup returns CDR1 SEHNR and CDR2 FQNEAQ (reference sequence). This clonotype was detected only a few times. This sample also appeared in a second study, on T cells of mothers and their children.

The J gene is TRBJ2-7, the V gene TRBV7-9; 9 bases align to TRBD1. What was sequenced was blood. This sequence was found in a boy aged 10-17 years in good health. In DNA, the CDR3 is TGTGCCAGCAGCGTACCGGGACAGGGATCCCACGAGCAGTACTTC. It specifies CASSVPGQGSHEQYF. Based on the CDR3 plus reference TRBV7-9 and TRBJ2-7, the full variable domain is DTGVSQNPRHKITKRGQNVTFRCDPISEHNRLYWYRQTLGQGPEFLTYFQNEAQLEKSRLLSDRFSAERPKGSFSTLEIQRTEQGDSAMYLCASSVPGQGSHEQYFGPGTRLTVT.